This T cell receptor beta chain was documented in a study of CD8 T cells in ankylosing spondylitis. General observations from the study: Seven to nine highly homologous variants formed a TCR beta motif that appeared characteristic of ankylosing spondylitis blood. Clones linked to disease, bearing a CD8+ phenotype, were relatively rare in peripheral blood. From matched ankylosing spondylitis synovial fluid, disease-linked clones were reportedly recovered at significantly enriched levels.

V gave up 0 bases and J gave up 2 bases, with 19 bases separating them. In germline, CDR1 is MGHRA, CDR2 YSYEKL. This CDR3 is built from 18 residues. This clonotype came up many times. Its antigen is unidentified. The authors made TCR beta libraries by quantitative 5'-RACE with molecular barcodes. One entry per CDR3 protein results from TCRdb running MiXCR on the 5' RACE reads. The sample shows tens of thousands of distinct CDR3 sequences, roughly 6.1% of them seen only once. The chain combines TRBV4-1 with TRBJ2-5, with D perhaps assigned TRBD1 or TRBD2 (5 bases each). Sample: synovial fluid, either unsorted or a sorted T cell fraction (not recorded which). The source is a male donor with ankylosing spondylitis. In DNA, the CDR3 is TGCGCCAGCAGCCAAGATCCGCTCCCGGGACGGCTACAAGAGACCCAGTACTTC. As protein: CASSQDPLPGRLQETQYF.